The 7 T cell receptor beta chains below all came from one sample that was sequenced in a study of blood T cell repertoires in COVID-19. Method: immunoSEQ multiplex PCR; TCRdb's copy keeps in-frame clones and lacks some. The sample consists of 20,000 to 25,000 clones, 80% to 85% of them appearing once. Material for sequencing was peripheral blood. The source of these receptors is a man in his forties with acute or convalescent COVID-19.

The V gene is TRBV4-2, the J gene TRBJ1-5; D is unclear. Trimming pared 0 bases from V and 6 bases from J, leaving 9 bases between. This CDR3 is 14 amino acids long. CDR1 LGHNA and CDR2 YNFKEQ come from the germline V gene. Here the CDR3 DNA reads TGTGCCAGCAGCCAAGATCGGGTAGGTCAGCCCCAGCATTTT. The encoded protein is CASSQDRVGQPQHF.

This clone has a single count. The CDR3 DNA is TGTGCCAGCGAGGACACTTCGAACACCGGGGAGCTGTTTTTT. Translated: CASEDTSNTGELFF. The chain joins TRBV13 to TRBJ2-2, with D perhaps matching TRBD1 (5 bases). The CDR3 is 14 residues long. Trimming pared 8 bases from V and 0 bases from J, leaving 10 bases between. Germline lookup yields CDR1 PRHDT and CDR2 FYEKMQ (reference sequence).

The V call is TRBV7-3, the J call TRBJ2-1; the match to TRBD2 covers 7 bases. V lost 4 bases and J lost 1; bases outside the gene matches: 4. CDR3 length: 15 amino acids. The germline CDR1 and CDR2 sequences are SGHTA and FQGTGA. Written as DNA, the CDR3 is TGTGCCAGCAGCTCTACCGGGGGGTCCTACAATGAGCAGTTCTTC. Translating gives CASSSTGGSYNEQFF.

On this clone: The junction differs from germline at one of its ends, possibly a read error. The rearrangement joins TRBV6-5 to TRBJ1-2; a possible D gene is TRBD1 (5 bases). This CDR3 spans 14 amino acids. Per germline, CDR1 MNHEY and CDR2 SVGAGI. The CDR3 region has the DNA TGCGCAACCCATAAACGACAGATATCTTATGGCTACACCTTC. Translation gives CATHKRQISYGYTF.

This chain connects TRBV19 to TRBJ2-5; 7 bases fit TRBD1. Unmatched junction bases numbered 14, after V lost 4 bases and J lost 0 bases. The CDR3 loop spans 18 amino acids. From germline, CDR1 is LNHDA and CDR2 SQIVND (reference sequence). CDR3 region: CASSTALGTARDQETQYF. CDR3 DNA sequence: TGTGCCAGTAGTACAGCCCTAGGGACAGCGCGGGACCAAGAGACCCAGTACTTC.

CDR3 sequence reads: CASSDDRAYEQYF. The CDR3 DNA reads as TGCGCCAGCAGCGATGACAGGGCCTACGAGCAGTACTTC. V is TRBV5-1 and J is TRBJ2-7; 7 nucleotides line up with TRBD1. J lost 2 bases, V lost 4 bases, and 3 bases had no gene match. This CDR3 region has 13 residues. The germline gives CDR1 SGHRS, CDR2 YFSETQ.

CDR3 sequence: CSGWTAPNGYTF. The CDR3 DNA reads as TGCAGCGGGTGGACAGCGCCGAATGGCTACACCTTC. J is TRBJ1-2 and V is TRBV29-1, with D perhaps TRBD1 (6 bases). The CDR3 loop spans 12 amino acids. V lost 7 bases and J lost 6, with 15 bases in between. The germline gives CDR1 SQVTM, CDR2 ANQGSEA.